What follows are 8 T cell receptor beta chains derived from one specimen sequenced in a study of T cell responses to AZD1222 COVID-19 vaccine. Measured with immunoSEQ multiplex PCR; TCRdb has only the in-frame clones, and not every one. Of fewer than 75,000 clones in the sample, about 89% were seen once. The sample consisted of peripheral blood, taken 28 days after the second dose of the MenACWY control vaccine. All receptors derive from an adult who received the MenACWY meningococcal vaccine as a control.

CDR3: CASSLEGLVDTQYF. The CDR3 bases are TGTGCCAGCAGCTTAGAGGGACTAGTGGATACGCAGTATTTT. The chain combines TRBV7-9 with TRBJ2-3; TRBD2 agrees at 8 bases. Per germline, CDR1 SEHNR and CDR2 FQNEAQ (reference sequence). Trimming cost V 1 base and J 6 bases; bases outside gene matches: 3. This CDR3 has 14 residues.

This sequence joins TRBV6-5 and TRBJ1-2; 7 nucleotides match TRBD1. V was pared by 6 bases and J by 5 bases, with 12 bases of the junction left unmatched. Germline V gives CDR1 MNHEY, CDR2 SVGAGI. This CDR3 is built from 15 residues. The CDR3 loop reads CASRAFLEGAYGYTF. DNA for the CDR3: TGTGCCAGCAGGGCCTTCTTGGAGGGGGCGTATGGCTACACCTTC.

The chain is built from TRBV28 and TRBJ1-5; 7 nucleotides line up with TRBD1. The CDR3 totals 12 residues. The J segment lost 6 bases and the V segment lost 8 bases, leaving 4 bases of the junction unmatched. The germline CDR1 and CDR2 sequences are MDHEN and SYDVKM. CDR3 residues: CASRGDSQPQHF. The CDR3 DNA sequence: TGTGCCAGCCGCGGGGACAGTCAGCCCCAGCATTTT.

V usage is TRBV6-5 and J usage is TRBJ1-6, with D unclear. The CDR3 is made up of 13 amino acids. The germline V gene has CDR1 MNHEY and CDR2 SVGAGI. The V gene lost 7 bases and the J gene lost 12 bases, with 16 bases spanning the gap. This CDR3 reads CASKDGTVQPLHF. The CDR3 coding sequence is TGTGCCAGCAAGGACGGAACGGTTCAACCCCTCCACTTT.

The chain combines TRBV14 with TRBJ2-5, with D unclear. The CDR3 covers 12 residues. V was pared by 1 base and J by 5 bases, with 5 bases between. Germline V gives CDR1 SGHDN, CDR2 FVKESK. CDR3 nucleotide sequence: TGTGCCAGCAGCCAAGTGGGGGAGACCCAGTACTTC. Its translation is CASSQVGETQYF. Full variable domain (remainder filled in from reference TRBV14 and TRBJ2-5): EAGVTQFPSHSVIEKGQTVTLRCDPISGHDNLYWYRRVMGKEIKFLLHFVKESKQDESGMPNNRFLAERTGGTYSTLKVQPAELEDSGVYFCASSQVGETQYFGPGTRLLVL.

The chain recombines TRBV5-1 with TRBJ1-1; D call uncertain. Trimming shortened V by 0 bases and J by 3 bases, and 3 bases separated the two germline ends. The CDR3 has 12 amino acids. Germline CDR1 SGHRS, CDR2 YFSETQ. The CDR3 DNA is TGCGCCAGCAGCTTGGGAGACACTGAAGCTTTCTTT. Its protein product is CASSLGDTEAFF.

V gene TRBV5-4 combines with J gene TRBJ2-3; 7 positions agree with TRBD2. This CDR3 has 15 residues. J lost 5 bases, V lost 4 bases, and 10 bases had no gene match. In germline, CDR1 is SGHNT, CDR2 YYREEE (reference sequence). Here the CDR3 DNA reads TGTGCCAGCAGCCCCGGGCTAGCGGAAAAAGATACGCAGTATTTT. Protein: CASSPGLAEKDTQYF.

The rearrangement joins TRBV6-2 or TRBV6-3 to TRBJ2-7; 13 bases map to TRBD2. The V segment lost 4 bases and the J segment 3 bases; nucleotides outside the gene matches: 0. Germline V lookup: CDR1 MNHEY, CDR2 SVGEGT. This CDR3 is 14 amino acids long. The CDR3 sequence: CASSWTSGSYEQYF. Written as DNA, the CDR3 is TGTGCCAGCAGTTGGACTAGCGGGAGCTACGAGCAGTACTTC.